This passage covers 24 T cell receptor beta chains from one sample sequenced in a study of radiotherapy plus CTLA-4 blockade in lung cancer. Method: immunoSEQ multiplex PCR; TCRdb's copy keeps in-frame clones and lacks some. The sample includes some 71,000 clones, around 77% of them seen just once. The specimen comprised peripheral blood, sampled from a patient treated with radiotherapy plus ipilimumab. Receptors were obtained from a human donor with non-small cell lung cancer whose response to radiotherapy plus ipilimumab could not be evaluated. Some clones in this sample may be carry-over from other donors' samples.

This chain links TRBV4-1 with TRBJ1-1; perhaps TRBD1 as D (6 bases). The CDR3 loop spans 15 amino acids. Trimming shortened V by 3 bases and J by 1 base, and 12 bases separated the two germline ends. Germline V gene sequence: CDR1 MGHRA, CDR2 YSYEKL. The chain's CDR3 is CASSHSRQANTEAFF. The DNA of the CDR3 is TGCGCCAGCAGCCATTCCCGACAGGCGAACACTGAAGCTTTCTTT.

The CDR3 DNA follows: TGTGCCAGCAGTGGACAGGGGGCCCTCACAGATACGCAGTATTTT. It is translated as CASSGQGALTDTQYF. J is TRBJ2-3 and V is TRBV6-1, with 10 bases aligning to TRBD1. CDR3 size: 15 residues. V shed 4 bases and J 2 bases; nucleotides not matched to a gene: 3. Germline values: CDR1 MNHNS, CDR2 SASEGT.

This clone was seen more than once but under ten times. DNA for the CDR3: TGTGCCAGCAGCTTAGCTGGCAGCTCTGGGGCCAACGTCCTGACTTTC. It translates to CASSLAGSSGANVLTF. The gene calls are TRBV7-9 and TRBJ2-6, with D uncertain. Germline values: CDR1 SEHNR, CDR2 FQNEAQ (reference sequence). The CDR3 spans 16 residues. V was shortened by 0 bases and J by 0 bases, with 6 bases between the two germline ends.

A single count supports this clone. This sequence joins TRBV9 and TRBJ1-6; D gene unclear. V lost 0 bases to trimming and J lost 2 bases, with 12 bases between them. The CDR3 totals 17 residues. Germline V gene lookup returns CDR1 SGDLS and CDR2 YYNGEE. CDR3 in amino acids: CASSVGIAYPYNSPLHF. CDR3 DNA: TGTGCCAGCAGCGTAGGGATAGCCTACCCCTATAATTCACCCCTCCACTTT. The entire variable domain, with the rest obtained from reference TRBV9 and TRBJ1-6, is as follows: DSGVTQTPKHLITATGQRVTLRCSPRSGDLSVYWYQQSLDQGLQFLIQYYNGEERAKGNILERFSAQQFPDLHSELNLSSLELGDSALYFCASSVGIAYPYNSPLHFGNGTRLTVT.

The chain uses TRBV19 and TRBJ2-1; TRBD2 agrees at 12 bases. The germline CDR1 and CDR2 sequences are LNHDA and SQIVND (reference sequence). There are 16 residues in the CDR3. The trim removed 1 base at V and 4 bases at J, leaving 2 bases unmatched. This CDR3 reads CASSIGLAGGYNEQFF. The CDR3, as DNA: TGTGCCAGTAGTATAGGGCTAGCGGGGGGGTACAATGAGCAGTTCTTC.

This clone came up a few times. The chain uses TRBV10-1 and TRBJ2-7; 9 bases match TRBD2. The CDR3 sequence is 15 residues long. In germline, CDR1 is WNHNN, CDR2 SYGVQD (reference sequence). Germline trimming cut 0 bases from V and 5 bases from J; bases unmatched to any gene: 5. CDR3 amino acids: CASSESGTSNHEQYF. CDR3 sequence (DNA): TGCGCCAGCAGTGAGTCAGGGACTAGCAACCACGAGCAGTACTTC.

This clone was seen more than once but under ten times. The chain has TRBV28 and TRBJ1-1; D is undetermined. V was pared by 2 bases and J by 6 bases, with 16 bases between. Per germline, CDR1 MDHEN and CDR2 SYDVKM. The length of the CDR3 is 15 residues. The CDR3 DNA reads TGTGCCAGCAGTTTACCCCCTCCGGGGAGGGCTGAAGCTTTCTTT. Translated, it gives CASSLPPPGRAEAFF.

The chain employs TRBV6-1 and TRBJ1-1; 7 bases fit TRBD1. The ends lost 7 bases at V and 4 bases at J; junction bases unmatched: 9. This CDR3 is 14 amino acids long. The V gene's germline CDR1 is MNHNS and CDR2 SASEGT. CDR3 protein: CASIPRRGPTEAFF. CDR3 nucleotides: TGTGCCAGCATCCCGAGGAGGGGGCCCACTGAAGCTTTCTTT.

In its sample, this clone was seen once. The V call is TRBV10-3, the J call TRBJ1-2, with 9 bases matching TRBD1. CDR1 ENHRY and CDR2 SYGVKD come from the germline V gene. CDR3 size: 16 residues. With 3 bases clipped from V and 2 bases from J, the junction kept 7 bases outside the gene matches. CDR3 in amino acids: CAISEIGTGRNYGYTF. CDR3 DNA: TGTGCCATCAGTGAAATAGGGACAGGGCGGAACTATGGCTACACCTTC.

This chain links TRBV6-5 with TRBJ1-6; D gene ambiguous. The CDR3 sequence is 13 residues long. Trimming removed 5 bases from V and 10 bases from J, with 12 bases in between. Per germline, CDR1 MNHEY and CDR2 SVGAGI. The CDR3 reads CASSPTGISPLHF. For the CDR3, the DNA is TGTGCCAGCAGTCCGACGGGGATCTCACCCCTCCACTTT.

The chain joins TRBV5-4 to TRBJ1-2, with 7 bases matching TRBD1. J lost 2 bases, V lost 4 bases, and 2 bases had no gene match. The CDR3 extends over 13 amino acids. Germline V gene sequence: CDR1 SGHNT, CDR2 YYREEE (reference sequence). Here the CDR3 DNA reads TGTGCCAGCAGCGAACAGGGGAACTATGGCTACACCTTC. Protein sequence: CASSEQGNYGYTF.

This sequence joins TRBV5-6 and TRBJ2-5; no definite D call. Trimming left V 1 base short and J 4 bases short, with 5 bases between. Germline CDR1 and CDR2: SGHDT and YYEEEE. This CDR3 has 12 amino acids. The CDR3 protein is CASSLRLETQYF. In DNA form, the CDR3 reads TGTGCCAGCAGCTTGAGACTAGAGACCCAGTACTTC.

V and J are TRBV19 and TRBJ1-2, with 8 bases lining up with TRBD1. V trimming: 10 bases; J trimming: 4 bases; junction bases outside the gene matches: 8. There are 13 residues in the CDR3. Germline V gene data show CDR1 as LNHDA and CDR2 as SQIVND (reference sequence). The CDR3 coding sequence is TGTGCCACCCAGGGGGCCCCTCTCTATGGCTACACCTTC. It encodes CATQGAPLYGYTF.

This clone was observed a handful of times. V gene TRBV7-2 combines with J gene TRBJ1-2; D is uncertain. Per the germline V gene, CDR1 is SGHTA and CDR2 is FQGNSA. The V end lost 6 bases, the J end lost 2 bases, and 13 bases lay between the germline ends. This CDR3 spans 14 amino acids. The CDR3 sequence: CASRSGMANYGYTF. Here the CDR3 DNA reads TGTGCCAGCAGGTCCGGGATGGCGAACTATGGCTACACCTTC.

The chain has TRBV5-1 and TRBJ2-7, with 7 bases fitting TRBD2. The V gene end was trimmed by 4 bases and the J gene end by 2 bases; junction bases not matched to a gene: 9. Germline assignment: CDR1 SGHRS and CDR2 YFSETQ. CDR3 length equals 15 residues. CDR3 nucleotides: TGCGCCAGCAGCCTAAGGGCCGGGGGGACCTACGAGCAGTACTTC. Protein: CASSLRAGGTYEQYF.

A few counts support this clone. The CDR3 reads CATSREAVTSGEAKNIQYF. CDR3 DNA: TGTGCCACCAGCAGAGAGGCAGTGACTAGCGGGGAGGCCAAAAACATTCAGTACTTC. This chain uses TRBV15 with TRBJ2-4; 11 nucleotides align to TRBD2. The V segment lost 0 bases and the J segment 1 base; nucleotides outside the gene matches: 8. The CDR3 totals 19 residues. Germline assignment: CDR1 LNHNV and CDR2 YYDKDF (reference sequence).

V usage is TRBV5-1 and J usage is TRBJ2-7; 10 bases fit TRBD1. Trimming removed 4 bases from V and 4 bases from J; junction bases left unmatched: 5. The CDR3 covers 14 residues. Germline lookup yields CDR1 SGHRS and CDR2 YFSETQ. CDR3 amino acids: CASSLMDRGYEQYF. CDR3 DNA sequence: TGCGCCAGCAGCCTCATGGACAGGGGGTACGAGCAGTACTTC.

This sequence joins TRBV6-5 and TRBJ1-1; unclear D gene. V was clipped by 7 bases and J by 0 bases, with 15 bases between them. CDR1 is MNHEY, CDR2 SVGAGI, per germline. This CDR3 is built from 15 residues. CDR3 region: CASNPQLLMNTEAFF. CDR3 bases: TGTGCCAGCAATCCACAGCTTTTAATGAACACTGAAGCTTTCTTT.

This clone was found a few times. The chain has TRBV19 and TRBJ1-2; D remains ambiguous. The germline CDR1 and CDR2 sequences are LNHDA and SQIVND (reference sequence). The V gene lost 3 bases and the J gene lost 5 bases, with 13 bases spanning the gap. The CDR3 is 14 amino acids. This CDR3 reads CASSMVELTYGYTF. CDR3 bases: TGTGCCAGTAGTATGGTAGAGCTCACTTATGGCTACACCTTC.

This clone was picked up a small number of times. This chain joins TRBV10-1 and TRBJ1-4, with D maybe TRBD1 (6 bases). CDR3 length: 13 amino acids. The V end was cut by 7 bases, the J end by 4 bases, with 10 bases between. The germline gives CDR1 WNHNN, CDR2 SYGVQD (reference sequence). The CDR3 reads CASTRTVNEKLFF. The CDR3 coding sequence is TGCGCCAGCACGAGGACAGTTAATGAAAAACTGTTTTTT.

The chain is built from TRBV7-2 and TRBJ1-2; D remains unclear. V lost 5 bases, J lost 0 bases, and 10 bases lay in between. The CDR3 runs 14 residues. Germline values: CDR1 SGHTA, CDR2 FQGNSA. For the CDR3, the DNA is TGTGCCAGCAGCCCAAACGCAGCTAACTATGGCTACACCTTC. Protein product: CASSPNAANYGYTF.

The V call is TRBV29-1, the J call TRBJ2-3, with D perhaps matching TRBD1 (5 bases). Germline values: CDR1 SQVTM, CDR2 ANQGSEA. The CDR3 runs 14 residues. V dropped 7 bases and J dropped 0 bases, with 14 bases sitting between them. CDR3 sequence reads: CSARGTASTDTQYF. DNA of the CDR3: TGCAGCGCTAGGGGTACAGCTAGCACAGATACGCAGTATTTT.

The V and J genes are TRBV4-1 and TRBJ1-5; D is unclear. The CDR3 length is 15 residues. Germline V gene data show CDR1 as MGHRA and CDR2 as YSYEKL. Deletions cut 0 bases from V and 7 bases from J, with 13 bases between. The CDR3 nucleotides read TGCGCCAGCAGCCAAGAACCCGCACGGTCCCAGCCCCAGCATTTT. This gives the protein CASSQEPARSQPQHF.

The chain links TRBV19 to TRBJ2-5; a possible D gene is TRBD2 (5 bases). Trimming removed 5 bases at V and 5 bases at J, with 9 bases between. In germline, CDR1 is LNHDA, CDR2 SQIVND (reference sequence). This CDR3 is 12 amino acids long. The chain's CDR3 is CASSPRGETQYF. CDR3 nucleotides: TGTGCCAGTAGTCCCCGAGGGGAGACCCAGTACTTC.